The present T cell receptor (beta chain) was sequenced within a study of shared clonotypes between healthy human individuals. Only CD45RO-negative cells positively selected for CCR7 counted as naive CD8 cells, so terminally differentiated effector memory CD45RA+ cells were excluded. Those who donated were healthy HIV-negative adults, with no recent acute infections or vaccinations reported. Findings and limits, study-wide: Clonotypes not shared had lower generation probabilities than those common to all four donors.

The repertoire was sequenced with immunoSEQ multiplex PCR; TCRdb's copy has only in-frame clones and lacks some. The table records over 2,000,000 clones, 93% of them present only once. Concerning this clone: Antigen: not known.

The sample consisted of naive CD8+ T cells from PBMCs. This TCR was recovered from a man aged 18 to 35 in good health. Some clones in this sample may be carry-over from other donors' samples.

The CDR3: CASSDTSGSRYEQYF. The CDR3 nucleotides are TGCGCCAGCAGTGATACTAGCGGGAGTCGGTACGAGCAGTACTTC. This sequence joins TRBV10-1 and TRBJ2-7; TRBD2 matches at 11 bases. Germline V gene lookup returns CDR1 WNHNN and CDR2 SYGVQD (reference sequence). This CDR3 contains 15 residues. Trimming cost V 3 bases and J 4 bases; bases outside gene matches: 5.